Shown below are 32 T cell receptor beta chains from a single sample sequenced in a study of PD-1 blockade in classical Hodgkin lymphoma. All trial patients relapsed after autologous stem cell transplantation. Libraries were prepared by immunoSEQ multiplex PCR; TCRdb keeps only in-frame clonotypes and omits some of them. The sample includes about 43,000 clones, roughly 70% of them seen just once. The input for sequencing was peripheral blood mononuclear cells (PBMCs), taken before the second cycle of nivolumab. The receptors here all came from a human donor with classical Hodgkin lymphoma.

The rearrangement uses TRBV7-9 and TRBJ2-3; D not certain. Germline V lookup: CDR1 SEHNR, CDR2 FQNEAQ (reference sequence). V dropped 5 bases and J dropped 3 bases, with 15 bases sitting between them. The CDR3 runs to 15 residues. For the CDR3, the DNA is TGTGCCAGCAGCCACCCGATCAGTCTAACAGATACGCAGTATTTT. Encoded protein: CASSHPISLTDTQYF. Using reference TRBV7-9 and TRBJ2-3 for the parts outside the CDR3, the full variable domain is DTGVSQNPRHKITKRGQNVTFRCDPISEHNRLYWYRQTLGQGPEFLTYFQNEAQLEKSRLLSDRFSAERPKGSFSTLEIQRTEQGDSAMYLCASSHPISLTDTQYFGPGTRLTVL.

CDR3 nucleotide sequence: TGTGCCAGCAGTCCGTTGGTGGGAATCGAGTCCTACGAGCAGTACTTC. Residues: CASSPLVGIESYEQYF. V usage is TRBV7-9 and J usage is TRBJ2-7; D gene unclear. Germline CDR1 is SEHNR and CDR2 is FQNEAQ (reference sequence). The length of the CDR3 is 16 residues. V was shortened by 6 bases and J by 1 base, with 19 bases between the two germline ends. Variable domain in full (rest from reference TRBV7-9 and TRBJ2-7): DTGVSQNPRHKITKRGQNVTFRCDPISEHNRLYWYRQTLGQGPEFLTYFQNEAQLEKSRLLSDRFSAERPKGSFSTLEIQRTEQGDSAMYLCASSPLVGIESYEQYFGPGTRLTVT.

This clone has a handful of counts. Here the CDR3 DNA reads TGTGCCAGCTCACCCCAGAACACTGAAGCTTTCTTT. This translates into CASSPQNTEAFF. The V call is TRBV18, the J call TRBJ1-1; D remains unclear. Germline V lookup: CDR1 KGHSH, CDR2 LQKENI. This CDR3 has 12 amino acids. V lost 3 bases and J lost 1, with 3 bases in between.

As to this clone: The same CDR3 can be traced to other DNA sequences in this sample. The chain combines TRBV7-9 with TRBJ1-2; D is ambiguous. The germline V gene has CDR1 SEHNR and CDR2 FQNEAQ (reference sequence). V dropped 1 base and J dropped 0 bases, with 3 bases sitting between them. This CDR3 has 13 residues. The CDR3 loop reads CASSLVANYGYTF. CDR3 nucleotide sequence: TGTGCCAGCAGCTTAGTAGCTAACTATGGCTACACCTTC.

The chain employs TRBV15 and TRBJ2-2, with 11 bases matching TRBD1. Germline assignment: CDR1 LNHNV and CDR2 YYDKDF (reference sequence). Trimming at V came to 6 bases and at J to 6 bases, leaving 6 bases not matched to a gene. There are 15 residues in the CDR3. In DNA, the CDR3 is TGTGCCACCAGGTTGGACAGGGGGCGGTCCGGGGAGCTGTTTTTT. This encodes CATRLDRGRSGELFF.

This chain joins TRBV7-9 and TRBJ2-2; no definite D call. Trimming removed 2 bases at V and 1 base at J, with 11 bases between. Germline V gene lookup returns CDR1 SEHNR and CDR2 FQNEAQ (reference sequence). The CDR3 extends over 16 amino acids. CDR3 loop: CASSLMTARNTGELFF. CDR3 bases: TGTGCCAGCAGCTTAATGACCGCAAGGAACACCGGGGAGCTGTTTTTT.

CDR3 region: CASSIDPETSRETQYF. CDR3 bases: TGTGCCAGTAGTATAGATCCGGAAACCAGCAGAGAGACCCAGTACTTC. V is TRBV19 and J is TRBJ2-5; D not certain. This CDR3 is 16 amino acids long. The germline V gene encodes CDR1 LNHDA and CDR2 SQIVND (reference sequence). V was shortened by 0 bases and J by 4 bases, with 15 bases between the two germline ends.

The V and J genes are TRBV19 and TRBJ2-4, with TRBD2 as a possible D gene (6 bases). With 3 bases removed from V and 0 bases from J, the gap between germline ends came to 18 bases. Germline V gene sequence: CDR1 LNHDA, CDR2 SQIVND (reference sequence). CDR3 size: 18 residues. The DNA for the CDR3 is TGTGCCAGTAGTATTGGTCTAGCGTACTCTCTAGCCAAAAACATTCAGTACTTC. Translated: CASSIGLAYSLAKNIQYF.

V is TRBV4-2 and J is TRBJ2-7; D not resolved. Germline lookup yields CDR1 LGHNA and CDR2 YNFKEQ. The CDR3 is made up of 15 amino acids. Trimming removed 4 bases from V and 2 bases from J, with 15 bases in between. CDR3 coding DNA: TGTGCCAGCAGCCCGACTGAAGACTTTGCCTACGAGCAGTACTTC. Translating it yields CASSPTEDFAYEQYF.

CDR3 nucleotides: TGTGCCACCAGCAGGACAGGCAATAACTATGGCTACACCTTC. Protein sequence: CATSRTGNNYGYTF. V is TRBV15 and J is TRBJ1-2, with D possibly being TRBD1 (6 bases). Trimming shortened V by 3 bases and J by 1 base, and 9 bases separated the two germline ends. The CDR3 length is 14 residues. Germline-derived CDR1 and CDR2 are LNHNV and YYDKDF (reference sequence).

The V gene is TRBV6-5, the J gene TRBJ1-1, with a tentative D call TRBD1 (6 bases). The length of the CDR3 is 13 residues. V was pared by 8 bases and J by 6 bases, with 16 bases between. The germline CDR1 and CDR2 sequences are MNHEY and SVGAGI. The chain's CDR3 is CASGFTGIAEAFF. For the CDR3, the DNA is TGTGCCAGCGGTTTTACAGGGATCGCTGAAGCTTTCTTT.

The chain employs TRBV4-3 and TRBJ1-5; no clear D. The V gene's germline CDR1 is LGHNA and CDR2 YSLEER. V was pared by 0 bases and J by 6 bases, with 15 bases between. The CDR3 loop spans 16 amino acids. The CDR3 loop is CASSQEHAGTLQPQHF. The CDR3 DNA reads TGCGCCAGCAGCCAAGAGCATGCAGGAACTCTTCAGCCCCAGCATTTT.

This sequence joins TRBV7-9 and TRBJ1-4; D is undetermined. The CDR3 is 13 residues long. Germline CDR1 is SEHNR and CDR2 is FQNEAQ (reference sequence). V gave up 8 bases and J gave up 8 bases, with 15 bases separating them. The CDR3 sequence: CASCNVAGEKLFF. The CDR3 DNA is TGTGCCAGCTGCAATGTGGCTGGAGAAAAACTGTTTTTT.

This clone was observed a few times. This sequence joins TRBV4-1 and TRBJ1-1, with D tentatively TRBD1 (5 bases). Germline lookup yields CDR1 MGHRA and CDR2 YSYEKL. V gave up 0 bases and J gave up 1 base, with 6 bases separating them. The CDR3 runs to 14 residues. In DNA, the CDR3 is TGCGCCAGCAGCCAAGAGAGGGGGAACACTGAAGCTTTCTTT. Encoded protein: CASSQERGNTEAFF.

The chain links TRBV18 to TRBJ2-2, with 7 bases aligning to TRBD1. CDR1 is KGHSH and CDR2 is LQKENI in the germline V gene. V gave up 9 bases and J gave up 6 bases; unmatched junction bases: 22. The CDR3 has 18 amino acids. The CDR3 DNA sequence: TGTGCCAGACTCAAGGCGAACCGGACAGGCGATTTCGCCGGGGAGCTGTTTTTT. Amino acid sequence: CARLKANRTGDFAGELFF.

CDR3 nucleotides: TGCGCCAGCAGCGCAGGGGCCCTCTCGGGCTACACCTTC. This sequence encodes CASSAGALSGYTF. This sequence joins TRBV5-1 and TRBJ1-2; a possible D gene is TRBD1 (6 bases). V lost 4 bases to trimming and J lost 8 bases, with 15 bases between them. Germline values: CDR1 SGHRS, CDR2 YFSETQ. The CDR3 runs 13 residues.

The chain is built from TRBV18 and TRBJ1-5; 8 bases line up with TRBD1. Germline CDR1 reads KGHSH; CDR2 reads LQKENI. This CDR3 contains 15 residues. With 4 bases clipped from V and 4 bases from J, the junction kept 6 bases outside the gene matches. The CDR3 bases are TGTGCCAGCTCACAACAGGGGGTAGGGAATCAGCCCCAGCATTTT. Protein sequence: CASSQQGVGNQPQHF.

V usage is TRBV7-6 and J usage is TRBJ2-7; the match to TRBD2 covers 10 bases. The CDR3 runs to 15 residues. With 5 bases clipped from V and 2 bases from J, the junction kept 6 bases outside the gene matches. Germline CDR1 is SGHVS and CDR2 is FNYEAQ. In DNA form, the CDR3 reads TGTGCCAGCAGCGTAGATAGCGGGGGGACCTACGAGCAGTACTTC. Protein product: CASSVDSGGTYEQYF.

The sample holds one count of this clone. The chain links TRBV27 to TRBJ1-2; possible D gene TRBD1, 6 bases. The V and J ends lost 0 bases and 5 bases respectively, with 16 bases between them. CDR3 length equals 16 residues. Germline CDR1 reads MNHEY; CDR2 reads SMNVEV (reference sequence). CDR3 sequence: CASSLSAGDRPYGYTF. The CDR3 coding sequence is TGTGCCAGCAGTTTATCGGCTGGTGACAGGCCGTATGGCTACACCTTC.

This clone came up a few times. The rearrangement uses TRBV7-9 and TRBJ2-7, with TRBD2 identical over 10 bases. The CDR3 has 16 residues. CDR1 is SEHNR and CDR2 is FQNEAQ in the germline V gene (reference sequence). V was pared by 4 bases and J by 7 bases, with 13 bases of the junction left unmatched. The CDR3 DNA is TGTGCCAGCAGCTCCGTAAGCGGGAGGGCCTTTCGTGAGCAGTACTTC. Protein: CASSSVSGRAFREQYF.

J is TRBJ1-4 and V is TRBV5-6; no clear D gene. Trimming removed 2 bases from V and 5 bases from J, with 13 bases in between. This CDR3 region has 15 residues. CDR1 SGHDT and CDR2 YYEEEE come from the germline V gene. CDR3 protein: CASSFDWTGNEKLFF. The CDR3 region has the DNA TGTGCCAGCAGCTTTGATTGGACGGGAAATGAAAAACTGTTTTTT.

The DNA of the CDR3 is TGTGCCAGCACCGAATTAGCGGGAAGCACAGATACGCAGTATTTT. Amino acid sequence: CASTELAGSTDTQYF. V usage is TRBV28 and J usage is TRBJ2-3; 8 bases map to TRBD2. CDR1 is MDHEN, CDR2 SYDVKM, per germline. The length of the CDR3 is 15 residues. V was clipped by 7 bases and J by 0 bases; unmatched bases: 6.

The chain employs TRBV28 and TRBJ1-5; D perhaps matches TRBD1 (5 bases). This CDR3 spans 14 amino acids. Trimming left V 6 bases short and J 7 bases short, with 16 bases between. Germline lookup yields CDR1 MDHEN and CDR2 SYDVKM. CDR3 protein: CASRESGRDQPQHF. CDR3 coding DNA: TGTGCCAGCAGGGAATCAGGGCGAGACCAGCCCCAGCATTTT.

The V and J genes are TRBV7-9 and TRBJ1-5; the D gene is possibly TRBD1 (5 bases). V lost 5 bases to trimming and J lost 1 base, with 6 bases between them. CDR1 is SEHNR, CDR2 FQNEAQ, per germline (reference sequence). The CDR3 runs 13 residues. CDR3 sequence: CASSNRSNQPQHF. The CDR3 bases are TGTGCCAGCAGCAACAGGAGCAATCAGCCCCAGCATTTT.

In this sample, this clone turned up once. V gene TRBV7-9 combines with J gene TRBJ2-7; D is undetermined. The CDR3 spans 13 residues. The germline gives CDR1 SEHNR, CDR2 FQNEAQ (reference sequence). Trimming removed 5 bases at V and 3 bases at J, with 11 bases between. This chain's CDR3 is CASSPSRVYEQYF. The CDR3 DNA reads TGTGCCAGCAGCCCATCAAGGGTCTACGAGCAGTACTTC.

The chain employs TRBV18 and TRBJ2-1, with D unresolved. In germline, CDR1 is KGHSH, CDR2 LQKENI. The ends were cut back, 3 bases at V and 9 bases at J, with 6 bases in the middle. The CDR3 contains 11 residues. The CDR3 is CASSPSGEQFF. As DNA, the CDR3 is TGTGCCAGCTCACCGTCCGGTGAGCAGTTCTTC.

The rearrangement links TRBV28 to TRBJ1-2; the D gene is possibly TRBD1 (5 bases). The germline V gene encodes CDR1 MDHEN and CDR2 SYDVKM. The V and J ends lost 3 bases and 14 bases respectively, with 16 bases between them. The CDR3 has 12 residues. The CDR3 here is CASSFERGIRTF. The CDR3, as DNA: TGTGCCAGCAGTTTTGAGCGGGGGATTCGTACCTTC.

The chain recombines TRBV19 with TRBJ2-7; no reliable D call. Germline loops: CDR1 LNHDA, CDR2 SQIVND (reference sequence). Trimming took 3 bases from V and 6 from J, leaving 15 bases between them. This CDR3 is built from 14 residues. The chain's CDR3 is CASSIIGQFGEQYF. The CDR3 nucleotides are TGTGCCAGTAGTATTATCGGGCAGTTTGGCGAGCAGTACTTC.

The chain carries TRBV20-1 and TRBJ1-1; D ambiguous. The CDR3 contains 11 residues. The V gene lost 6 bases and the J gene lost 5 bases, with 10 bases spanning the gap. Germline assignment: CDR1 DFQATT and CDR2 SNEGSKA (reference sequence). The CDR3 reads CSAPAGTEAFF. The DNA of the CDR3 is TGCAGTGCCCCCGCCGGAACTGAAGCTTTCTTT.

The J gene is TRBJ1-1, the V gene TRBV28; D call uncertain. The CDR3 length is 12 residues. Trimming took off 7 bases at V and 8 bases at J, with 14 bases between the two ends. Germline loops: CDR1 MDHEN, CDR2 SYDVKM. CDR3 protein: CASTPGRKEAFF. CDR3 sequence (DNA): TGTGCCAGCACCCCGGGCCGAAAGGAAGCTTTCTTT. The full variable domain, with the rest looked up from reference TRBV28 and TRBJ1-1, is DVKVTQSSRYLVKRTGEKVFLECVQDMDHENMFWYRQDPGLGLRLIYFSYDVKMKEKGDIPEGYSVSREKKERFSLILESASTNQTSMYLCASTPGRKEAFFGQGTRLTVV.

The chain carries TRBV7-9 and TRBJ1-2; no definite D call. CDR1 and CDR2 (germline): SEHNR, FQNEAQ (reference sequence). This CDR3 contains 11 residues. Deletions cut 8 bases from V and 5 bases from J, with 9 bases between. The CDR3 is CASSSGYGYTF. DNA for the CDR3: TGTGCCAGCTCGTCGGGGTATGGCTACACCTTC.

This chain uses TRBV5-6 with TRBJ2-7; 7 positions match TRBD1. CDR3 length: 14 residues. Per germline, CDR1 SGHDT and CDR2 YYEEEE. The V and J ends lost 0 bases and 2 bases, in that order; junction bases with no gene match: 2. The chain's CDR3 is CASSLGGTAYEQYF. CDR3 DNA: TGTGCCAGCAGCTTGGGTGGGACAGCCTACGAGCAGTACTTC.